There are a few counts of the clone carrying this TCR beta chain. The data were taken from a study of identical twins. TCRdb reprocessed the 5' RACE reads with MiXCR, giving one entry per CDR3 protein. The repertoire holds a few hundred thousand distinct CDR3 sequences, more than 9% seen once, with more than 8.5% in the top ten. CDR1 and CDR2 (germline): MDHEN, SYDVKM. V lost 2 bases and J lost 2; bases outside the gene matches: 4. This CDR3 region has 15 residues. The chain joins TRBV28 to TRBJ2-7; 9 positions agree with TRBD2. The sequence was collected from a man aged 50 or older in good health. Sequenced sample: memory T cells sorted from blood. CDR3 sequence reads: CASSLQAGGAYEQYF. Written as DNA, the CDR3 is TGTGCCAGCAGTTTACAAGCGGGAGGAGCCTACGAGCAGTACTTC.